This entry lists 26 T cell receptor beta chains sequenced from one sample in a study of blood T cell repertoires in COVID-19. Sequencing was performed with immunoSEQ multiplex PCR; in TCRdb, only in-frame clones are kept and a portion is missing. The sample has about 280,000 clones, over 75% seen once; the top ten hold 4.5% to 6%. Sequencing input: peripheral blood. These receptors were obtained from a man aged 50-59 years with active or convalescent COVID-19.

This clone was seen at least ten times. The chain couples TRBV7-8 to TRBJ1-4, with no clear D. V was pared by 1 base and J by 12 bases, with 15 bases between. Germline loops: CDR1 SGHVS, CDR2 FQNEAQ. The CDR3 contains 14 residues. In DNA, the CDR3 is TGTGCCAGCAGCTTAGGTCTGGTGTCGGCGGAACTGTTTTTT. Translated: CASSLGLVSAELFF.

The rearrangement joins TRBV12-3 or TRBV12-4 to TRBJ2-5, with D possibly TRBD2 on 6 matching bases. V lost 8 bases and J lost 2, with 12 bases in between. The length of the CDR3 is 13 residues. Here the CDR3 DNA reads TGTGCCAGCTACGCTGGGGGGCAAGAGACCCAGTACTTC. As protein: CASYAGGQETQYF.

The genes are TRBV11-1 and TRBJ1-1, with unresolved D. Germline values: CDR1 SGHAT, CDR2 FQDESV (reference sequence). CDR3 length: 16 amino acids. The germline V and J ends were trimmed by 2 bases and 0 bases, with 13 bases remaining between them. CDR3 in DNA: TGTGCCAGCAGCTTAAGGCCAGCGTCGCTGAACACTGAAGCTTTCTTT. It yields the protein CASSLRPASLNTEAFF.

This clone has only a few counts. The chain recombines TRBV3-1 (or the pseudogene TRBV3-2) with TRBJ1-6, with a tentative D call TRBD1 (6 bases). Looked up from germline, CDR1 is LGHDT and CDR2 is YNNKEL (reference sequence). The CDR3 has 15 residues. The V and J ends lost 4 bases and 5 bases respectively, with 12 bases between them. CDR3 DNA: TGTGCCAGCAGCCTATTGTCAGGGGATAATTCACCCCTCCACTTT. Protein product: CASSLLSGDNSPLHF.

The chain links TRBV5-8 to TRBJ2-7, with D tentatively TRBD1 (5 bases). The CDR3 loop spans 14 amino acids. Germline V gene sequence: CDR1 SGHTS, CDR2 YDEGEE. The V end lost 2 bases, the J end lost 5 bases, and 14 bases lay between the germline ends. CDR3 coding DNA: TGTGCCAGCAGCTTCGGCCTCAGGGCAGACGAGCAGTACTTC. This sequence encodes CASSFGLRADEQYF.

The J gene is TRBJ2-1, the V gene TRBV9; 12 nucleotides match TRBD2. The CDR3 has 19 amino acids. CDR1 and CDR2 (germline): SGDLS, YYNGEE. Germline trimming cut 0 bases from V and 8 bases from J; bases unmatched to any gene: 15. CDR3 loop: CASSVGVEASGRGLHEQFF. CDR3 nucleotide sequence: TGTGCCAGCAGCGTAGGAGTTGAGGCTAGCGGGAGGGGGCTGCATGAGCAGTTCTTC.

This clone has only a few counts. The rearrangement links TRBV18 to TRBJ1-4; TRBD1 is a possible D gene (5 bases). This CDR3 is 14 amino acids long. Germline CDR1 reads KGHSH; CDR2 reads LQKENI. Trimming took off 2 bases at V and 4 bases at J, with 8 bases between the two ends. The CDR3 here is CASSPGGNNEKLFF. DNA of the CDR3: TGTGCCAGCTCACCAGGGGGGAATAATGAAAAACTGTTTTTT.

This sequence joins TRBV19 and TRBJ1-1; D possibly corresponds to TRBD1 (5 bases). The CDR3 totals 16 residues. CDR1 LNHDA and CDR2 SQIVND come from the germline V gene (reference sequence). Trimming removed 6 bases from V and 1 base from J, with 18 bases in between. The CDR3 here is CASSFPGGAANTEAFF. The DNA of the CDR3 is TGTGCCAGTAGCTTTCCCGGTGGGGCGGCGAACACTGAAGCTTTCTTT.

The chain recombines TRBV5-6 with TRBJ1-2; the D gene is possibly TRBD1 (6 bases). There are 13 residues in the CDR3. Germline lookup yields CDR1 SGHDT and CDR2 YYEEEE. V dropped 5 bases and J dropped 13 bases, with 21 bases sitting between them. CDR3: CASRPQTGWKGTF. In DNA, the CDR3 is TGTGCCAGCAGACCACAGACAGGATGGAAGGGCACCTTC.

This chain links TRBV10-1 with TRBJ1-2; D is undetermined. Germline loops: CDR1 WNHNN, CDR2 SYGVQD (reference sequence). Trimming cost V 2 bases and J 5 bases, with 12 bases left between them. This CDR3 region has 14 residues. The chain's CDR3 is CASSEDAGPYGYTF. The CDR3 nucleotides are TGCGCCAGCAGTGAGGACGCGGGCCCTTATGGCTACACCTTC.

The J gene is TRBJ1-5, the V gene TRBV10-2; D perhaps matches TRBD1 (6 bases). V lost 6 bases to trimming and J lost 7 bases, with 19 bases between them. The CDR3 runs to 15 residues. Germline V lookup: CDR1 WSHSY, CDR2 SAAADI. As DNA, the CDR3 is TGCGCCAGCAGCGGGGACACCTGGGGAGGGCAGCCCCAGCATTTT. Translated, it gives CASSGDTWGGQPQHF.

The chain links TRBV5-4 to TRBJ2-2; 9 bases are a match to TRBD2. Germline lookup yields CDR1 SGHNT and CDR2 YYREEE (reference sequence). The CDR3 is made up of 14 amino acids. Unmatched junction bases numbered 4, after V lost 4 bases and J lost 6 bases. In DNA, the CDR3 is TGTGCCAGCAGCGCGGGACTAGCCCCCGGGGAGCTGTTTTTT. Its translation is CASSAGLAPGELFF.

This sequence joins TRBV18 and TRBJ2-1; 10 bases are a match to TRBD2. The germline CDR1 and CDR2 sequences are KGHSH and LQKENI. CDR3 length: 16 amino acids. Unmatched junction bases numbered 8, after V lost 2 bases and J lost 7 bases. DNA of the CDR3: TGTGCCAGCTCACCAGTGCTAGCGGGAGCCTGGAATGAGCAGTTCTTC. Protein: CASSPVLAGAWNEQFF. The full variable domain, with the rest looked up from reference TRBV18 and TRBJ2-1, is NAGVMQNPRHLVRRRGQEARLRCSPMKGHSHVYWYRQLPEEGLKFMVYLQKENIIDESGMPKERFSAEFPKEGPSILRIQQVVRGDSAAYFCASSPVLAGAWNEQFFGPGTRLTVL.

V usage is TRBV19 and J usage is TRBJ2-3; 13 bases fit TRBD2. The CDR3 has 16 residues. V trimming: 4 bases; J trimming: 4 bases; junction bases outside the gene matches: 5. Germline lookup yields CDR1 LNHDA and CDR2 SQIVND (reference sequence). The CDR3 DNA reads TGTGCCAGTAGTACCCGGACTAGCGGGAGCGCAGATACGCAGTATTTT. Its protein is CASSTRTSGSADTQYF.

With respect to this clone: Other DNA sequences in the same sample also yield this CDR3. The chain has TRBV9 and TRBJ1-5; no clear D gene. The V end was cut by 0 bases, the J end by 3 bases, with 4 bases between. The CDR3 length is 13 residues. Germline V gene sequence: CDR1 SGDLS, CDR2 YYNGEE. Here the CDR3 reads CASSVGPNQPQHF. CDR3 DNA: TGTGCCAGCAGCGTAGGGCCCAATCAGCCCCAGCATTTT.

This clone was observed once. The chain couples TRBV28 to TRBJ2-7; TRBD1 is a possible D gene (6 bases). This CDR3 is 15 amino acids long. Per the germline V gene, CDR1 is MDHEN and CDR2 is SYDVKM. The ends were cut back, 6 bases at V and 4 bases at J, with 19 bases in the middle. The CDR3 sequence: CASRVPGHSDYEQYF. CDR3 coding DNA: TGTGCCAGCAGGGTACCGGGACACTCCGATTACGAGCAGTACTTC.

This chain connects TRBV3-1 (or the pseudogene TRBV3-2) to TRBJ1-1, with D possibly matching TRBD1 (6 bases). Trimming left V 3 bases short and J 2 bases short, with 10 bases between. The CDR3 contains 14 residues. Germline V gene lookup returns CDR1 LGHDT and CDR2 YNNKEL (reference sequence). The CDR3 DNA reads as TGTGCCAGCAGCCATCTACAGGGAAACACTGAAGCTTTCTTT. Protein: CASSHLQGNTEAFF.

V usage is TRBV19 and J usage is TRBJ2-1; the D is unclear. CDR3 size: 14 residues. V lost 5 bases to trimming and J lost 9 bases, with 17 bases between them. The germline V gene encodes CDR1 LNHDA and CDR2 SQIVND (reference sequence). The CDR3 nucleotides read TGTGCCAGTAGTCCCCCGGGTAGCCCTCGTGAGCAGTTCTTC. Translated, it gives CASSPPGSPREQFF. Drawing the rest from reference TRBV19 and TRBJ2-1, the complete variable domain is DGGITQSPKYLFRKEGQNVTLSCEQNLNHDAMYWYRQDPGQGLRLIYYSQIVNDFQKGDIAEGYSVSREKKESFPLTVTSAQKNPTAFYLCASSPPGSPREQFFGPGTRLTVL.

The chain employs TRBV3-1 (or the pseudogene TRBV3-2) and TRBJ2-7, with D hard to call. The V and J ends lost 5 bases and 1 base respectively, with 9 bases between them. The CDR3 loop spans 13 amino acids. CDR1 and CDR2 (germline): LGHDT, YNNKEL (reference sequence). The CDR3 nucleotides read TGTGCCAGCAGCGCCAGCGAATCCTACGAGCAGTACTTC. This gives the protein CASSASESYEQYF.

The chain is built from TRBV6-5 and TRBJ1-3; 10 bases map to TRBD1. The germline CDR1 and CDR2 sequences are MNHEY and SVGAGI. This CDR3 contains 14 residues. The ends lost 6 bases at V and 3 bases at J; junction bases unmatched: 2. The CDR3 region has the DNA TGTGCCAGCAGGGGGACAGGGGATGGAAACACCATATATTTT. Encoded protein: CASRGTGDGNTIYF.

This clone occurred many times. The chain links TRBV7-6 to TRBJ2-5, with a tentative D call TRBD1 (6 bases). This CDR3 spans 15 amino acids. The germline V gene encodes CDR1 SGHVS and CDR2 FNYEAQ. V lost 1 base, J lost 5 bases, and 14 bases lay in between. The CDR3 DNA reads TGTGCCAGCAGCTTAGTACAGGGCACAGTGGAGACCCAGTACTTC. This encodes CASSLVQGTVETQYF. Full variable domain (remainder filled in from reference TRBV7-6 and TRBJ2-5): GAGVSQSPRYKVTKRGQDVALRCDPISGHVSLYWYRQALGQGPEFLTYFNYEAQQDKSGLPNDRFSAERPEGSISTLTIQRTEQRDSAMYRCASSLVQGTVETQYFGPGTRLLVL.

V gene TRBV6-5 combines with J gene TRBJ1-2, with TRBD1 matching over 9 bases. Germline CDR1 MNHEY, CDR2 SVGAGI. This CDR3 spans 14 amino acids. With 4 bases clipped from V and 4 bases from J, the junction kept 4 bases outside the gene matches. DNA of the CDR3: TGTGCCAGCAGTTTACGGGACAGGGCCTATGGCTACACCTTC. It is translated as CASSLRDRAYGYTF.

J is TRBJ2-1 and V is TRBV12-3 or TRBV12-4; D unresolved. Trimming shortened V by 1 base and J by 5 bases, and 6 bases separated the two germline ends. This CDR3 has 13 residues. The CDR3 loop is CASSLGLHNEQFF. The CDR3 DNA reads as TGTGCCAGCAGTTTAGGGCTGCACAATGAGCAGTTCTTC.

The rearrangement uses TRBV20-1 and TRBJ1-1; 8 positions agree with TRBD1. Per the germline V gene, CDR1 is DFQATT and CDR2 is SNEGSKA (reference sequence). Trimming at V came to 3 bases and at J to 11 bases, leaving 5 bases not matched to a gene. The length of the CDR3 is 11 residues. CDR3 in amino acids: CSASVRGLAFF. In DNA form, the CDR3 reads TGCAGTGCTAGTGTCAGGGGGCTGGCTTTCTTT.

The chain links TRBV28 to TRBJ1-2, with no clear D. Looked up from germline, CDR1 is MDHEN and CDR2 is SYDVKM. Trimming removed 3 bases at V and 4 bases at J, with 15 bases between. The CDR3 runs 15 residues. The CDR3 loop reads CASSFVASSPYGYTF. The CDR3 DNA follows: TGTGCCAGCAGTTTTGTCGCCTCTAGCCCCTATGGCTACACCTTC.

The CDR3 here is CASSEALQSNTGELFF. CDR3 sequence (DNA): TGTGCCAGCAGTGAAGCGCTTCAGTCGAACACCGGGGAGCTGTTTTTT. The J gene is TRBJ2-2, the V gene TRBV6-1; D gene ambiguous. Germline CDR1 reads MNHNS; CDR2 reads SASEGT. Between the trimmed V and J ends, which lost 0 bases and 0 bases, there was a span of 8 bases. The CDR3 is made up of 16 amino acids.